Below, 21 T cell receptor beta chains from the same sample are listed, as sequenced in a study of blood T cell repertoires in COVID-19. Data came from immunoSEQ multiplex PCR; TCRdb stores just in-frame clones and leaves some out. The profile covers approximately 97,000 clones, with around four fifths appearing a single time and around 9.8% taken by the ten largest. Sequencing was carried out using peripheral blood. The receptors originated from a man aged 60 to 75 with active or convalescent COVID-19.

The chain employs TRBV19 and TRBJ2-1; the match to TRBD1 covers 8 bases. V shed 5 bases, J shed 8 bases, and the junction held 14 bases outside the gene matches. The CDR3 loop spans 16 amino acids. Germline CDR1 LNHDA, CDR2 SQIVND (reference sequence). CDR3 bases: TGTGCCAGTAGTGGTGGCTTGACAGGGGTAGGGTATGAGCAGTTCTTC. It yields the protein CASSGGLTGVGYEQFF.

This clone is medium-sized. J is TRBJ1-2 and V is TRBV7-9; no clear D. Trimming took off 1 base at V and 4 bases at J, with 7 bases between the two ends. Germline CDR1 reads SEHNR; CDR2 reads FQNEAQ (reference sequence). This CDR3 has 13 residues. CDR3 DNA sequence: TGTGCCAGCAGCTTAGACAGCAGCTATGGCTACACCTTC. It specifies CASSLDSSYGYTF.

This clone has just one count. The chain links TRBV7-2 to TRBJ2-2, with 7 bases that match TRBD2. Germline V gene lookup returns CDR1 SGHTA and CDR2 FQGNSA. Trimming cost V 6 bases and J 5 bases; bases outside gene matches: 6. The CDR3 loop spans 14 amino acids. CDR3 sequence: CASRGGSRTGELFF. For the CDR3, the DNA is TGTGCCAGCAGGGGCGGGAGTCGGACCGGGGAGCTGTTTTTT.

V is TRBV5-1 and J is TRBJ1-1; D is ambiguous. Trimming took 4 bases from V and 0 from J, leaving 7 bases between them. The length of the CDR3 is 13 residues. Germline V gene lookup returns CDR1 SGHRS and CDR2 YFSETQ. The CDR3 nucleotides read TGCGCCAGCAGCCCGACAATGAACACTGAAGCTTTCTTT. The encoded protein is CASSPTMNTEAFF. Full variable domain (missing parts from reference TRBV5-1 and TRBJ1-1): KAGVTQTPRYLIKTRGQQVTLSCSPISGHRSVSWYQQTPGQGLQFLFEYFSETQRNKGNFPGRFSGRQFSNSRSEMNVSTLELGDSALYLCASSPTMNTEAFFGQGTRLTVV.

The J gene is TRBJ2-7, the V gene TRBV11-3, with 7 bases fitting TRBD2. The ends lost 10 bases at V and 2 bases at J; junction bases unmatched: 8. Per germline, CDR1 SGHNT and CDR2 YENEEA. This CDR3 is built from 13 residues. The CDR3 coding sequence is TGTGCCACAAGGGGAGGGCCGACCTACGAGCAGTACTTC. Its translation is CATRGGPTYEQYF.

This rearrangement joins TRBV3-1 (or the pseudogene TRBV3-2) to TRBJ1-1, with a tentative D call TRBD1 (6 bases). Trimming cost V 3 bases and J 4 bases, with 15 bases left between them. The germline CDR1 and CDR2 sequences are LGHDT and YNNKEL (reference sequence). This CDR3 comprises 15 residues. For the CDR3, the DNA is TGTGCCAGCAGCCAGAGGAAGGGACATCTCACTGAAGCTTTCTTT. It encodes CASSQRKGHLTEAFF.

V usage is TRBV2 and J usage is TRBJ2-1; 14 positions agree with TRBD2. CDR1 SNHLY and CDR2 FYNNEI come from the germline V gene. This CDR3 spans 15 amino acids. V lost 7 bases, J lost 8 bases, and 7 bases stayed unmatched. The CDR3 bases are TGTGCCAGCATGGGACTAGCGGGAGAAAGGGATGAGCAGTTCTTC. This codes for CASMGLAGERDEQFF. The full variable domain, with the rest looked up from reference TRBV2 and TRBJ2-1, is EPEVTQTPSHQVTQMGQEVILRCVPISNHLYFYWYRQILGQKVEFLVSFYNNEISEKSEIFDDQFSVERPDGSNFTLKIRSTKLEDSAMYFCASMGLAGERDEQFFGPGTRLTVL.

The CDR3 protein is CASSPGLARLSEQYF. The CDR3 DNA is TGTGCCAGCAGCCCAGGACTAGCGAGGTTGAGCGAGCAGTACTTC. The rearrangement joins TRBV5-4 to TRBJ2-7; 9 positions match TRBD2. Germline CDR1 is SGHNT and CDR2 is YYREEE (reference sequence). Trimming took 4 bases from V and 6 from J; bases not matched to a gene: 11. The CDR3 length is 15 residues.

The chain is built from TRBV10-2 and TRBJ1-6, with TRBD1 as a possible D gene (5 bases). The CDR3 is 14 amino acids. CDR1 and CDR2 from the germline V gene are WSHSY and SAAADI. The V end lost 4 bases, the J end lost 7 bases, and 11 bases lay between the germline ends. In nucleotides, the CDR3 is TGCGCCAGCAGTGGTACAAGGGGAAATTCACCCCTCCACTTT. Residues: CASSGTRGNSPLHF.

The chain combines TRBV24-1 with TRBJ2-1; D might be TRBD2 (7 bases). This CDR3 spans 18 amino acids. Looked up from germline, CDR1 is KGHDR and CDR2 is SFDVKD. Trimming took off 5 bases at V and 1 base at J, with 20 bases between the two ends. The CDR3 protein is CATSAGSGLRGSYNEQFF. CDR3 nucleotides: TGTGCCACCAGTGCGGGTAGCGGGCTTAGGGGGTCCTACAATGAGCAGTTCTTC.

The genes are TRBV13 and TRBJ2-3, with TRBD2 identical over 10 bases. Germline assignment: CDR1 PRHDT and CDR2 FYEKMQ (reference sequence). V was pared by 5 bases and J by 2 bases, with 16 bases of the junction left unmatched. The CDR3 covers 19 residues. The CDR3 DNA reads TGTGCCAGCAGCACCTACTTCCGTACTAGCGGGAAGGTCACAGATACGCAGTATTTT. Encoded protein: CASSTYFRTSGKVTDTQYF. The full variable domain, in which reference TRBV13 and TRBJ2-3 provide the parts outside the CDR3, is AAGVIQSPRHLIKEKRETATLKCYPIPRHDTVYWYQQGPGQDPQFLISFYEKMQSDKGSIPDRFSAQQFSDYHSELNMSSLELGDSALYFCASSTYFRTSGKVTDTQYFGPGTRLTVL.

The chain links TRBV5-5 to TRBJ2-1, with D tentatively TRBD2 (6 bases). The CDR3 has 16 amino acids. CDR1 and CDR2 (germline): SGHKS, YYEKEE (reference sequence). V was shortened by 2 bases and J by 0 bases, with 12 bases between the two germline ends. In nucleotides, the CDR3 is TGTGCCAGCAGCTTCCGGGAGTTAGCCTCCTACAATGAGCAGTTCTTC. Protein sequence: CASSFRELASYNEQFF.

The J gene is TRBJ2-2, the V gene TRBV9; D possibly corresponds to TRBD2 (5 bases). V lost 0 bases to trimming and J lost 6 bases, with 15 bases between them. Per germline, CDR1 SGDLS and CDR2 YYNGEE. The CDR3 is 16 amino acids. DNA for the CDR3: TGTGCCAGCAGCGTAGCTCGGCTAGCAGAGTCCGGGGAGCTGTTTTTT. Its translation: CASSVARLAESGELFF.

Written as DNA, the CDR3 is TGTGCCAGCAGTTTTACAGAGGGTGGCTACACCTTC. This gives the protein CASSFTEGGYTF. This sequence joins TRBV12-3 or TRBV12-4 and TRBJ1-2; D unclear. The CDR3 totals 12 residues. V lost 3 bases, J lost 7 bases, and 9 bases lay in between.

V gene TRBV7-9 combines with J gene TRBJ1-2; D unclear. The CDR3 runs 13 residues. Trimming removed 5 bases at V and 8 bases at J, with 15 bases between. CDR1 is SEHNR, CDR2 FQNEAQ, per germline (reference sequence). CDR3 region: CASSPDFRGGYTF. As DNA, the CDR3 is TGTGCCAGCAGCCCCGACTTCCGAGGGGGCTACACCTTC. Full variable domain (remainder filled in from reference TRBV7-9 and TRBJ1-2): DTGVSQNPRHKITKRGQNVTFRCDPISEHNRLYWYRQTLGQGPEFLTYFQNEAQLEKSRLLSDRFSAERPKGSFSTLEIQRTEQGDSAMYLCASSPDFRGGYTFGSGTRLTVV.

To note about this clone: In the same sample, other DNA sequences code for this CDR3. The chain joins TRBV7-9 to TRBJ1-4, with D possibly matching TRBD1 (5 bases). V shed 4 bases and J shed 7 bases, with 16 bases lying between them. CDR3 length: 15 residues. CDR1 SEHNR and CDR2 FQNEAQ come from the germline V gene (reference sequence). The CDR3 here is CASSSPGGRSEKLFF. The CDR3 DNA sequence: TGTGCCAGCAGCTCCCCCGGGGGACGGAGTGAAAAACTGTTTTTT.

The chain carries TRBV30 and TRBJ2-5; tentative D call: TRBD2 (5 bases). The V end lost 0 bases, the J end lost 5 bases, and 19 bases lay between the germline ends. Germline V gives CDR1 GTSNPN, CDR2 SVGIG (reference sequence). This CDR3 spans 16 amino acids. The CDR3 DNA sequence: TGTGCCTGGAGTGTAGGACTCATAGCCACCCTCGAGACCCAGTACTTC. As protein: CAWSVGLIATLETQYF. Full variable domain (missing parts from reference TRBV30 and TRBJ2-5): SQTIHQWPATLVQPVGSPLSLECTVEGTSNPNLYWYRQAAGRGLQLLFYSVGIGQISSEVPQNLSASRPQDRQFILSSKKLLLSDSGFYLCAWSVGLIATLETQYFGPGTRLLVL.

The V and J genes are TRBV5-1 and TRBJ1-2; a weak D match, TRBD1 (6 bases). Germline CDR1 reads SGHRS; CDR2 reads YFSETQ. V gave up 0 bases and J gave up 8 bases, with 11 bases separating them. This CDR3 contains 13 residues. CDR3 sequence: CASSLVGGEGYTF. DNA for the CDR3: TGCGCCAGCAGCTTGGTTGGGGGCGAGGGCTACACCTTC.

V gene TRBV7-6 combines with J gene TRBJ2-5; D perhaps matches TRBD2 (5 bases). This CDR3 has 13 residues. The ends were cut back, 0 bases at V and 5 bases at J, with 7 bases in the middle. Germline V gives CDR1 SGHVS, CDR2 FNYEAQ. The CDR3 nucleotides read TGTGCCAGCAGCTTAGCCACGGGGGAGACCCAGTACTTC. Translated: CASSLATGETQYF.

V is TRBV9 and J is TRBJ2-5; D uncertain. The V end lost 2 bases, the J end lost 3 bases, and 5 bases lay between the germline ends. The V gene's germline CDR1 is SGDLS and CDR2 YYNGEE. The CDR3 contains 12 residues. Here the CDR3 DNA reads TGTGCCAGCAGCGTTCGAGAAGAGACCCAGTACTTC. Encoded protein: CASSVREETQYF. Variable domain in full (rest from reference TRBV9 and TRBJ2-5): DSGVTQTPKHLITATGQRVTLRCSPRSGDLSVYWYQQSLDQGLQFLIQYYNGEERAKGNILERFSAQQFPDLHSELNLSSLELGDSALYFCASSVREETQYFGPGTRLLVL.

V usage is TRBV5-1 and J usage is TRBJ2-2; TRBD2 matches at 7 bases. The CDR3 is 15 residues long. Germline V gene data show CDR1 as SGHRS and CDR2 as YFSETQ. The J segment lost 4 bases and the V segment lost 0 bases, leaving 3 bases of the junction unmatched. In DNA, the CDR3 is TGCGCCAGCAGCTTGGATGGGAGGGCCACCGGGGAGCTGTTTTTT. This translates into CASSLDGRATGELFF. The full variable domain, in which reference TRBV5-1 and TRBJ2-2 provide the parts outside the CDR3, is KAGVTQTPRYLIKTRGQQVTLSCSPISGHRSVSWYQQTPGQGLQFLFEYFSETQRNKGNFPGRFSGRQFSNSRSEMNVSTLELGDSALYLCASSLDGRATGELFFGEGSRLTVL.